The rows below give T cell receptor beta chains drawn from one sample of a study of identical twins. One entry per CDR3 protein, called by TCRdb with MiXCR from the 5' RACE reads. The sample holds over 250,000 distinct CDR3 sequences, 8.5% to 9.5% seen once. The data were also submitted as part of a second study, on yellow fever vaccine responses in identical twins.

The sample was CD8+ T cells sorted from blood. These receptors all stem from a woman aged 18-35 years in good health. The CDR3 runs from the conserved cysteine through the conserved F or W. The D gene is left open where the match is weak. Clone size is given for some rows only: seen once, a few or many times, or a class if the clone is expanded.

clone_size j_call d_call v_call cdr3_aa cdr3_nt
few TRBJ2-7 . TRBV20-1 CSAPGTLYEQYF TGCAGTGCTCCCGGGACACTCTACGAGCAGTACTTC
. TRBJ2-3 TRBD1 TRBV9 CASSQWTGQEAPTDTQYF TGTGCCAGCAGCCAATGGACAGGTCAAGAAGCCCCCACAGATACGCAGTATTTT
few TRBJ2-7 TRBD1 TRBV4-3 CASSLAQGNEQYF TGCGCCAGCAGCCTTGCACAGGGGAACGAGCAGTACTTC
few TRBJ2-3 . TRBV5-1 CASSGHRSTDTQYF TGCGCCAGCAGCGGACACCGGTCCACAGATACGCAGTATTTT
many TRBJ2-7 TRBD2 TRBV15 CATSIGVAGGIYEQYF TGTGCCACCAGCATTGGTGTGGCGGGAGGTATTTACGAGCAGTACTTC
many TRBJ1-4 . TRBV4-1 CASSQEPSQREKLFF TGCGCCAGCAGCCAAGAACCCTCACAAAGAGAAAAACTGTTTTTT
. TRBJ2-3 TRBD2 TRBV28 CASSLFVGGGTDTQYF TGTGCCAGCAGTTTATTTGTGGGGGGGGGCACAGATACGCAGTATTTT
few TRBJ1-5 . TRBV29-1 CSVVEGSQPQHF TGCAGCGTTGTGGAGGGAAGTCAGCCCCAGCATTTT
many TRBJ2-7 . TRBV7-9 CASSKRGAPYEQYF TGTGCCAGCAGCAAGAGGGGGGCCCCCTACGAGCAGTACTTC
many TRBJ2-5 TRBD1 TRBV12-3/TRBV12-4 CASRGQTQETQYF TGTGCCAGCAGGGGACAGACTCAAGAGACCCAGTACTTC
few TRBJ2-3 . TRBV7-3 CASRSDSGGPGTDTQYF TGTGCCAGCAGATCCGACTCAGGCGGACCAGGCACAGATACGCAGTATTTT
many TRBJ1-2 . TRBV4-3 CASSQDREENYGYTF TGCGCCAGCAGCCAAGATAGGGAGGAGAACTATGGCTACACCTTC
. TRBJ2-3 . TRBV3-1 CASSHSLRVSTDTQYF TGTGCCAGCAGCCATTCGCTCCGGGTCAGCACAGATACGCAGTATTTT
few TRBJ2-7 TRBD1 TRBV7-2 CASRPTGGHNEQYF TGTGCCAGCAGACCGACAGGGGGCCACAACGAGCAGTACTTC
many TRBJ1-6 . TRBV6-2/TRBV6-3 CASSRDIRGSPLHF TGTGCCAGCAGTCGAGACATCCGCGGTTCACCCCTCCACTTT
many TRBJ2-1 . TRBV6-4 CASSEGGDHNEQFF TGTGCCAGCAGTGAAGGCGGAGACCACAATGAGCAGTTCTTC
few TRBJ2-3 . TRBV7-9 CASRGGAMTDTQYF TGTGCCAGCAGGGGGGGCGCGATGACAGATACGCAGTATTTT
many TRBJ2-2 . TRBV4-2 CASSQEMGVQTGELFF TGTGCCAGCAGCCAAGAGATGGGAGTTCAAACTGGGGAGCTGTTTTTT
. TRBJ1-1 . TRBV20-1 CSDSLPGASTEAFF TGCAGTGACTCTTTACCAGGGGCCAGCACTGAAGCTTTCTTT
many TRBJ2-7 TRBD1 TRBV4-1 CASSQDRTGSGEQYF TGCGCCAGCAGCCAAGACCGGACAGGGAGCGGCGAGCAGTACTTC
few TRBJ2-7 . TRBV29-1 CSVGGREQYF TGCAGCGTGGGGGGCCGGGAGCAGTACTTC
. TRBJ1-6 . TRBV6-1 CASRDVPGTHNSPLHF TGTGCCAGCAGGGACGTCCCCGGGACACATAATTCACCCCTCCACTTT
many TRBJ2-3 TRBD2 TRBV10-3 CAISEVQGTSSTDTQYF TGTGCCATCAGTGAAGTCCAAGGGACTAGCTCCACAGATACGCAGTATTTT
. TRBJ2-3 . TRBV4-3 CASSQEGVDTQYF TGCGCCAGCAGCCAAGAAGGTGTAGATACGCAGTATTTT
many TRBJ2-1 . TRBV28 CASSSTRNEQFF TGTGCCAGCAGTTCGACCCGGAATGAGCAGTTCTTC
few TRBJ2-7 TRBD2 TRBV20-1 CCARDEGGLAGYEQYF TGCTGTGCTAGAGATGAAGGGGGACTAGCGGGCTACGAGCAGTACTTC